The 3 T cell receptor beta chains listed next were all sequenced from one sample in a study of identical twins. TCRdb itself ran the 5' RACE reads through MiXCR, one entry per CDR3 protein. This table has under 250,000 distinct CDR3 sequences, about 13% appearing once. These data are also associated with another study on yellow fever vaccine responses in identical twins.

The sample consisted of memory (CD45RO+) T cells sorted from blood. Every receptor here comes from a woman in her late teens or twenties in good health.

The chain has TRBV20-1 and TRBJ2-5; TRBD1 is a possible D gene (6 bases). Trimming took 3 bases from V and 0 from J, leaving 11 bases between them. The CDR3 is 14 residues long. Germline CDR1 reads DFQATT; CDR2 reads SNEGSKA (reference sequence). CDR3 protein: CSARTGTNQETQYF. The DNA for the CDR3 is TGCAGTGCTAGGACCGGGACAAACCAAGAGACCCAGTACTTC.

In this sample, this clonotype turned up a few times. This rearrangement joins TRBV20-1 to TRBJ2-1, with 10 bases lining up with TRBD2. The germline V gene encodes CDR1 DFQATT and CDR2 SNEGSKA (reference sequence). There are 15 residues in the CDR3. V trimming: 2 bases; J trimming: 4 bases; junction bases outside the gene matches: 5. The CDR3 spells CSARSQRGGYNEQFF. The CDR3 DNA sequence: TGCAGTGCTAGATCTCAGCGGGGGGGGTACAATGAGCAGTTCTTC.

This clonotype has just a few counts. The chain joins TRBV5-4 to TRBJ1-1; maybe TRBD1 (6 bases). Germline V gene sequence: CDR1 SGHNT, CDR2 YYREEE (reference sequence). The CDR3 consists of 13 residues. V was cut by 1 base and J by 4 bases, with 8 bases left in between. DNA of the CDR3: TGTGCCAGCAGCTTGAGGGGGTCCACTGAAGCTTTCTTT. It encodes CASSLRGSTEAFF.